The subject of this entry is one T cell receptor beta chain. This clonotype was detected only a few times. Its cognate antigen has yet to be identified. There are no base qualities to consult, and no much larger clone falls within one base. These data come from a study of vaccination and CD4 T cells after COVID-19 (dated by TCRdb to 2022 to 2024). With regard to the full study: Convalescent patients had a positive SARS-CoV-2 result on nasal swab PCR, and of these patients, under ten had mild disease and one had severe disease. In the convalescent cohort there were six males and four females, among whom were two Hispanic individuals, seven Caucasians, two Asians and one multiracial person. Each participant got two doses of either the Pfizer-BioNTech BNT162b2 vaccine (n=8) or the Moderna mRNA-1273 vaccine (n=2). Post-COVID blood samples were collected from convalescent patients a median of roughly 100 days after diagnosis, with a range of roughly 35 to 180 days. The time from the second vaccine dose to post-vaccine blood sampling had a median of roughly 70 days and ranged from roughly 13 to 241 days. For stimulating the cultures, overlapping spike peptide pools were used, derived from SARS-CoV-2 as well as from the common cold coronaviruses HCoV-NL63, HCoV-OC43 and HCoV-229E. Control cultures received a CEFX viral epitope pool as the positive control, an HIV-1 Nef peptide pool as the negative control, or no peptide. The spike-specific CD4+ TCR repertoire was compared before and after mRNA vaccination in around ten COVID-19 convalescent patients and a handful of infection-naive healthy vaccine recipients.

Study-wide conclusions, independent of this receptor: Relatively few convalescent patients were included in the study, and early timepoints after natural infection were not analyzed. In convalescent patients, nearly all vaccine-specific clones (304 of 307) were found to be mono-reactive for SARS-CoV-2 spike rather than cross-reactive with common cold coronaviruses. An increase in the median number of SARS-CoV-2-reactive clonotypes from 20 to 25 after infection to some 38 after vaccination was observed, but the change was not found to be significant. Among the post-vaccine SARS-CoV-2-reactive clones in convalescent patients, a median about 87% showed up only after vaccination, which suggests vaccine-specific priming.

Explained via the paper, the treatment or condition label denotes: roughly ten-day PBMC culture with coronavirus spike peptide pools or control peptides (ViraFEST assay). The study used the ViraFEST assay, which expanded antigen-specific T cells with peptide pools and then identified expanded clonotypes by TCR sequencing. The positive SARS-CoV-2 PCR tests of the convalescent patients were dated from March to December 2020, before the Alpha, Beta and Delta variants emerged in the United States. Each well held around 2 million PBMCs cultured with around 10 ug/ml peptide pools in IMDM containing roughly 5% human AB serum and approximately 10 IU/ml IL-2. On days 3 and 7, half of the culture medium was replaced with fresh IL-2-containing medium. After 9 to 10 days of culture, CD4+ T cells were isolated by negative selection using the EasySep CD4+ T cell isolation kit. PBMCs were separated from whole blood using Ficoll-Paque Plus gradient centrifugation and then either used fresh or cryopreserved at -140C. In general, triplicate wells were set up for every culture condition.

CDR1 and CDR2 are read off the germline V gene (reference sequence) as MNHEY and SMNVEV. The CDR3 runs 15 amino acids, cysteine and phenylalanine included. Just the 45-base CDR3 DNA is kept, in frame starting at base 1. Relative to germline, V is 2 bases shorter and J is 10 bases shorter, with 20 bases between their ends. Library method: PCR. DNA from cultured CD4+ T cells underwent TCR sequencing with the Oncomine TCR Beta short-read assay at the Johns Hopkins FTIC core. The QIAamp micro DNA kit was used to extract genomic DNA from the cultured CD4+ T cells. Oncomine TCR Beta libraries from cultured CD4+ T cells were pooled with unique dual indexes and sequenced on an Illumina iSeq 100. On the authors' methods: Non-productive sequences were removed, and CDR3s not starting with C, not ending with F or W, or shorter than 7 amino acids were discarded. The MANAFEST web application identified antigen-specific clonotypes by comparing peptide-stimulated wells against reference wells and other culture wells. To be called positive, a clone needed an FDR below 0.05, an odds ratio above 5, and a productive frequency above 0.1% in at least two of three replicate wells. A clonotype was classed as cross-reactive if the clonotype showed significant expansion both in SARS-CoV-2 spike wells and in at least one common cold coronavirus spike condition. Similarity between CDR3 sequences was evaluated in R version 3.6.1 using Levenshtein distances (stringdist) and unrooted phylogenetic trees (ape). TCRdb took the public reads, trimmed them with fastp at Q25, ran MiXCR for clone calling and kept in-frame beta chains. One record per CDR3 amino acid sequence lists the most common genes and DNA. TCRdb's processing, not the authors', yielded these V and J calls. Counted in this sample were 8,500 to 13,000 distinct CDR3 sequences; 45% to 60% of them appeared once. Around 20% of the sample is held by the ten biggest clonotypes.

This sequence uses TRBV27 and TRBJ1-1; TRBD1 is a weak D gene call, 5 bases matching. The receptor was derived from a human donor who had recovered from COVID-19. Sequences were obtained from CD4+ T cells from blood, cultured in vitro. The bases are TGTGCCAGCAGTTTAATGGGGGGAGGAATCGCGGGAGCTTTCTTT. Translated, it gives CASSLMGGGIAGAFF.